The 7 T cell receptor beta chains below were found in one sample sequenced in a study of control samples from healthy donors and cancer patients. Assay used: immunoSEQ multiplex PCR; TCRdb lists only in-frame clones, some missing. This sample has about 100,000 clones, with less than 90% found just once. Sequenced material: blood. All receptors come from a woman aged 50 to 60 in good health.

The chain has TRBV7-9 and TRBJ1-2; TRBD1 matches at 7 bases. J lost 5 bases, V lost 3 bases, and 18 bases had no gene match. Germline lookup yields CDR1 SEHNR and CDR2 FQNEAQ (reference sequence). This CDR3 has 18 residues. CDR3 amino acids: CASSFGALGQGEVYGYTF. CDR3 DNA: TGTGCCAGCAGCTTCGGGGCGTTGGGGCAGGGGGAGGTGTATGGCTACACCTTC.

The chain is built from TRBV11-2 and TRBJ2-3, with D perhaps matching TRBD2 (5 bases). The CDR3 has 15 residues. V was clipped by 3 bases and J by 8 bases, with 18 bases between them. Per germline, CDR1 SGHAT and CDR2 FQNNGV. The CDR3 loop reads CASSFWRSAEGTQYF. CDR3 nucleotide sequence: TGTGCCAGCAGCTTCTGGCGATCGGCCGAGGGTACGCAGTATTTT.

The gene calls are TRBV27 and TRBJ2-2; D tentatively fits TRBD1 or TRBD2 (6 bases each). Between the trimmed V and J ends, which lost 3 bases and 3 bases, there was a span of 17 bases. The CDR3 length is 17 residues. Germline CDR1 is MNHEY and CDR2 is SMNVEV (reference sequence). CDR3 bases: TGTGCCAGCAGTTTCCTTGGTTTAGGGGGGTACACCGGGGAGCTGTTTTTT. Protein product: CASSFLGLGGYTGELFF.

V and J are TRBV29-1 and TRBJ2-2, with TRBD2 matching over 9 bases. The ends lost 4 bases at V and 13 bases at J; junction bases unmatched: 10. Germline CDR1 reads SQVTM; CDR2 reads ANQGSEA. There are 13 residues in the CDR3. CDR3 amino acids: CSVVPSGAVRLFF. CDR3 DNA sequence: TGCAGCGTTGTCCCTAGCGGGGCGGTTAGGCTGTTTTTT.

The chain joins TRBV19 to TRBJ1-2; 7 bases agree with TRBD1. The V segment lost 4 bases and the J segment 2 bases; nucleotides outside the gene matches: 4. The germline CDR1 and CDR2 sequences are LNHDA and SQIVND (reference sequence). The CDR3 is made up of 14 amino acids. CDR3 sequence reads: CASSRDSINYGYTF. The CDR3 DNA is TGTGCCAGTAGTAGGGACAGTATAAACTATGGCTACACCTTC.

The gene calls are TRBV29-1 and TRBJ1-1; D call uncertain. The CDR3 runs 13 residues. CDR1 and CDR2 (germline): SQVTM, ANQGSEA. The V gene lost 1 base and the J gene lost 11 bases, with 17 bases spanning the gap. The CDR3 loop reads CSVEGRLRSEAFF. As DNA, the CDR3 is TGCAGCGTTGAAGGCAGGCTTCGCTCGGAGGCTTTCTTT. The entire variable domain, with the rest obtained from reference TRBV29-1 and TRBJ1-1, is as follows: SAVISQKPSRDICQRGTSLTIQCQVDSQVTMMFWYRQQPGQSLTLIATANQGSEATYESGFVIDKFPISRPNLTFSTLTVSNMSPEDSSIYLCSVEGRLRSEAFFGQGTRLTVV.

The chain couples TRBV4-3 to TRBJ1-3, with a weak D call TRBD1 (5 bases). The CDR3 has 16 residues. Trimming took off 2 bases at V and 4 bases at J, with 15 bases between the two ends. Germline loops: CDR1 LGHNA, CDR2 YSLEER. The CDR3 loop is CASSQRYQGRGNTIYF. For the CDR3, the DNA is TGCGCCAGCAGCCAAAGGTACCAGGGTAGAGGAAACACCATATATTTT.